This TCR beta chain comes out of a study of control samples from healthy donors and cancer patients. Sequencing used immunoSEQ multiplex PCR; TCRdb keeps in-frame clones, though not all of them. The sample lists about 34,000 clones, around 83% occurring once. The length of the CDR3 is 17 residues. The sequence was obtained from a woman in her thirties or forties with lung cancer. The chain has TRBV1 and TRBJ1-2. TRBV1 is termed a pseudogene. Sequenced: PBMCs. CDR3 bases: TGCACCAGCAGCCACAAAGAGACCGGCAAACCGACTGATGGCTACACCTTC. It specifies CTSSHKETGKPTDGYTF.